The clone carrying this T cell receptor beta chain was found many times. This entry comes from a study of early T cells in non-severe SARS-CoV-2 infection. Germline V CDR1 and CDR2: MNHEY, SVGAGI. The CDR3 is 16 residues long. Trimming left V 2 bases short and J 4 bases short, with 17 bases between. The library protocol tagged individual cDNA molecules with unique molecular identifiers. MiXCR, applied by TCRdb to the 5' RACE reads, yields one record per CDR3 protein. The data contain around 60,000 distinct CDR3 sequences, under 15% of them singletons. The TCR comes from an adult who was a healthcare worker with PCR-confirmed SARS-CoV-2 infection or an uninfected control (not recorded which). The rearrangement joins TRBV6-5 to TRBJ1-1, with D possibly matching TRBD1 (5 bases). The source material was whole blood. CDR3: CASSYERPGPSTEAFF. The DNA for the CDR3 is TGTGCCAGCAGTTACGAACGGCCGGGACCTTCCACTGAAGCTTTCTTT.